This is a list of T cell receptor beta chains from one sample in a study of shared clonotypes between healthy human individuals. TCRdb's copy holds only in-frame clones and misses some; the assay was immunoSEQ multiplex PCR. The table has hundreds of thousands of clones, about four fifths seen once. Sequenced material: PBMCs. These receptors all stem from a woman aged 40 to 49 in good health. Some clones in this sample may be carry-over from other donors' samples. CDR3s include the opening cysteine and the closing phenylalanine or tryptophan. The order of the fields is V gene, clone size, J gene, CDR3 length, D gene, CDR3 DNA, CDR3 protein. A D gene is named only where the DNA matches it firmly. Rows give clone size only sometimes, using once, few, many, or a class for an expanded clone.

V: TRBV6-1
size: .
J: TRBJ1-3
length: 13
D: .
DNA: TGTGCCAGCAGTGAGCGACGGGGAAACACCATATATTTT
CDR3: CASSERRGNTIYF

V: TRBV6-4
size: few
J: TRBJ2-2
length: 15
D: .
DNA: TGTGCCAGCAGTGTACAGGCGGAAGGGACCGGGGAGCTGTTTTTT
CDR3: CASSVQAEGTGELFF

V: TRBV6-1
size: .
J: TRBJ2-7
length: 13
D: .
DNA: TGTGCCAGCAGTGAAATATGGGAAGGCGAGCAGTACTTC
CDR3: CASSEIWEGEQYF

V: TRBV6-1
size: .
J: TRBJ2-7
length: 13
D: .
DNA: TGTGCCAGCGCCCCTACAGATACCTACGAGCAGTACTTC
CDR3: CASAPTDTYEQYF

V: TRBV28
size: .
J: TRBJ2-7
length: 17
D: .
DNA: TGTGCCAGCAGTTCCAGAAGCGGGCGGATTGGGGGTGACGAGCAGTACTTC
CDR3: CASSSRSGRIGGDEQYF

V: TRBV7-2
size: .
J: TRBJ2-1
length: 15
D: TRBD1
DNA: TGTGCCAGCAGCAGGGACAGGGGGCGCGTAAATGAGCAGTTCTTC
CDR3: CASSRDRGRVNEQFF

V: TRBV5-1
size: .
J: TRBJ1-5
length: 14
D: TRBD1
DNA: TGCGCCAGCAGCTGGGGGACAGGGAATCAGCCCCAGCATTTT
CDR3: CASSWGTGNQPQHF

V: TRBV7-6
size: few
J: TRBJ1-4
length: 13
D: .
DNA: TGTGCCAGCAGCTTAGCGCTTACGGAAAAACTGTTTTTT
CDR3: CASSLALTEKLFF

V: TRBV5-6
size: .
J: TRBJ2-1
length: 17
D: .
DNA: TGTGCCAGCAGCTTTTGGCCCCCGTTGGCAGGGAACAATGAGCAGTTCTTC
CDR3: CASSFWPPLAGNNEQFF

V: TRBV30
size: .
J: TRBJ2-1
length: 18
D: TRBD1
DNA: TGTGCCTGGAGTCAGCCGGGACAGTTAGTCTTCTCCTACAATGAGCAGTTCTTC
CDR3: CAWSQPGQLVFSYNEQFF

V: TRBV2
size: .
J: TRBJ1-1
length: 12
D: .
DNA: TGTGCCAGCAGTGTTTTCGAGGGGAGGGCTTTCTTT
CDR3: CASSVFEGRAFF

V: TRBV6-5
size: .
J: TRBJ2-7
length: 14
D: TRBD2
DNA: TGTGCCAGCAGGCCCACTAGCGGGAGGCGCGAGCAGTACTTC
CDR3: CASRPTSGRREQYF

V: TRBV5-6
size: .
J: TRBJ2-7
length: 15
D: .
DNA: TGTGCCAGCAGCTCACAGGTCAGAGCCGCCTACGAGCAGTACTTC
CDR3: CASSSQVRAAYEQYF

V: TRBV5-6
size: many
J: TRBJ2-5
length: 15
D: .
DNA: TGTGCCAGCAGCTTCAGACTAGGGCCCTGGGAGACCCAGTACTTC
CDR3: CASSFRLGPWETQYF

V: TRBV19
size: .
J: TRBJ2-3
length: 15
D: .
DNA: TGTGCCAGTAGTATTCGGTCCCCTAGCACAGATACGCAGTATTTT
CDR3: CASSIRSPSTDTQYF

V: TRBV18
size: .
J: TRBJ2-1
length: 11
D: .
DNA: TGTGCCAGCTTACGAGACAATGAGCAGTTCTTC
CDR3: CASLRDNEQFF

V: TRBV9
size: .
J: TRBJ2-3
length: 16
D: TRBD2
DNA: TGTGCCAGCAGCCCCCGGACTAGCGGTTACACAGATACGCAGTATTTT
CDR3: CASSPRTSGYTDTQYF

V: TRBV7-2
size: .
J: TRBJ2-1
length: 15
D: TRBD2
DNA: TGTGCCAGCAGCAGGGAGGGAGTTAGCTACAATGAGCAGTTCTTC
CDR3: CASSREGVSYNEQFF

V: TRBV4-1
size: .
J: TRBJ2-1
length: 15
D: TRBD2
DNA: TGCGCCAGCAGCCCTGGACTAGCGGGATCGCGGGAGCAGTTCTTC
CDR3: CASSPGLAGSREQFF

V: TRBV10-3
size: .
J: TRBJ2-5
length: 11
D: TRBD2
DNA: TGTGCCGCCGGGGGGGAAGAGACCCAGTACTTC
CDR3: CAAGGEETQYF

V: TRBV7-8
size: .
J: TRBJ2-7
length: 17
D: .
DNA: TGTGCCAGCAGCTTACCCGCCTTGGGCCAAGAGGGGTACGAGCAGTACTTC
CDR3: CASSLPALGQEGYEQYF

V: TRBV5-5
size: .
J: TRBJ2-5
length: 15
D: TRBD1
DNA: TGTGCCAGCAGCTTGGGCCCGGGACAGCAAGAGACCCAGTACTTC
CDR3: CASSLGPGQQETQYF

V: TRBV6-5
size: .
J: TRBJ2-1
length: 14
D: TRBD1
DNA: TGTGCCAGCAGTTTGGACAGGGGGCACAATGAGCAGTTCTTC
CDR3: CASSLDRGHNEQFF

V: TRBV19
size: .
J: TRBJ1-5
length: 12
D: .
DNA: TGTGCCAGTAGTTTCCTAAATCAGCCCCAGCATTTT
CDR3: CASSFLNQPQHF

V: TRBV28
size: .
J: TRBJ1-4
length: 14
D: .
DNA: TGTGCCAGCAGCCAGGACAGCGCTAATGAAAAACTGTTTTTT
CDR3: CASSQDSANEKLFF

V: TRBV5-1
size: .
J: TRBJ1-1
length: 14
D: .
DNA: TGCGCCAGCAGCTTTCAGGGTCAGGACACTGAAGCTTTCTTT
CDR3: CASSFQGQDTEAFF

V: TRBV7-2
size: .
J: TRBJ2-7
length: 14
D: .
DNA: TGTGCCAGCAGCTTAGCGGGCCCGCCCTACGAGCAGTACTTC
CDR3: CASSLAGPPYEQYF

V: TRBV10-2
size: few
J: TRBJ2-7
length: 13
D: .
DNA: TGCGCCAGCCGAGGGACGTACACTAAGGAGCAGTACTTC
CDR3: CASRGTYTKEQYF

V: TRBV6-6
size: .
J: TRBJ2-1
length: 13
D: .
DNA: TGTGCCAGCAGTTACGGGCCAGATGCTGAGCAGTTCTTC
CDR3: CASSYGPDAEQFF

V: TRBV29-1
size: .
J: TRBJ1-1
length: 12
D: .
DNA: TGCAGCGCAGCAGCAGGGAGTGCTGAAGCTTTCTTT
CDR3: CSAAAGSAEAFF

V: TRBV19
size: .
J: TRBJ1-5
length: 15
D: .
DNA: TGTGCCAGTAGTATTGCCGTCAGTAGCAATCAGCCCCAGCATTTT
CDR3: CASSIAVSSNQPQHF

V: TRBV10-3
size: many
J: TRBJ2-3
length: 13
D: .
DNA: TGTGCCATCAGTAGGGGGGCCACAGATACGCAGTATTTT
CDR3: CAISRGATDTQYF

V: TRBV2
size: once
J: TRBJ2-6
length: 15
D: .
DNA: TGTGCCAGCAGTGAACGATACTCTGGGGCCAACGTCCTGACTTTC
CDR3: CASSERYSGANVLTF

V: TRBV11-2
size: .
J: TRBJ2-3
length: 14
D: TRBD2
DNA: TGTGCCAGCAGACTAGCGGCCCCCACAGATACGCAGTATTTT
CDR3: CASRLAAPTDTQYF

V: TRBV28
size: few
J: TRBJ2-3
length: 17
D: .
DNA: TGTGCCAGCACCCCCCCCATGCTCGGGTTTAGCACAGATACGCAGTATTTT
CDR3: CASTPPMLGFSTDTQYF

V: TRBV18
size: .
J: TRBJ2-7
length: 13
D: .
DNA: TGTGCCAGCTCACCGCAAAGCTCCTACGAGCAGTACTTC
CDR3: CASSPQSSYEQYF

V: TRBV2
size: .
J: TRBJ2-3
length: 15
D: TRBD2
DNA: TGTGCCAGCAGTAGACTAGCGGGGCCCACAGATACGCAGTATTTT
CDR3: CASSRLAGPTDTQYF

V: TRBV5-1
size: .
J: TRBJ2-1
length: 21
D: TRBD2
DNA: TGCGCCAGCAGCTGGCTAAACCTCCCGGGACTAGCGGTCCACTCCTACAATGAGCAGTTCTTC
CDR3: CASSWLNLPGLAVHSYNEQFF

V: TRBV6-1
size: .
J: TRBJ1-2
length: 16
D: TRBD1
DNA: TGTGCCAGCAGTGAAGGGACAGGGGGGGTAGGCTATGGCTACACCTTC
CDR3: CASSEGTGGVGYGYTF

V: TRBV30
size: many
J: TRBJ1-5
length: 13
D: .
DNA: TGTGCCTGGACCGCAGGGGCGGGACAGCCCCAGCATTTT
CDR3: CAWTAGAGQPQHF

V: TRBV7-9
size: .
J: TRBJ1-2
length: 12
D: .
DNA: TGTGCCAGCAGCTTAGGGGACGGTGGCTACACCTTC
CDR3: CASSLGDGGYTF

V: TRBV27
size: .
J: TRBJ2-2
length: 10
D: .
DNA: TGTGCCAGCAGTTTCGGGGAGCTGTTTTTT
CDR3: CASSFGELFF

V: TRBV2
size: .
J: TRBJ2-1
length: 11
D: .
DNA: TGTGCCAGCACCCCGTACAATGAGCAGTTCTTC
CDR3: CASTPYNEQFF

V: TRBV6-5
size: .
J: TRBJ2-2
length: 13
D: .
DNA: TGTGCCAGCACGAGGGGGGCCACCGGGGAGCTGTTTTTT
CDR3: CASTRGATGELFF

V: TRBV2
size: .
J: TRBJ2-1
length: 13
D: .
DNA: TGTGCCAGCAGTGAACCGCCGTACAATGAGCAGTTCTTC
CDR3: CASSEPPYNEQFF

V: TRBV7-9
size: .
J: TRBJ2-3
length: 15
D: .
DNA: TGTGCCAGCCGCGCCTCGGCAGGGGTCACAGATACGCAGTATTTT
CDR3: CASRASAGVTDTQYF

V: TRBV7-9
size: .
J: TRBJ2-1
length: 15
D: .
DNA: TGTGCCAGCAGCGGAAGGGTTCAGGGCTACAATGAGCAGTTCTTC
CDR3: CASSGRVQGYNEQFF

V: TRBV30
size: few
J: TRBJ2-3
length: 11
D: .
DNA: TGTGCCTGGAGCCTACTAGGGGAACAGTATTTT
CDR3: CAWSLLGEQYF

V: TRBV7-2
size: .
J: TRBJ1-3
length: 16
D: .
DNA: TGTGCCAGCAGCTTAGCCCCAGGCTACTCTGGAAACACCATATATTTT
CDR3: CASSLAPGYSGNTIYF

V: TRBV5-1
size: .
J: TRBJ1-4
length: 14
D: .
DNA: TGCGCCAGCAGCTTGAACGGAGGGGTGGGAAAACTGTTTTTT
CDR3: CASSLNGGVGKLFF

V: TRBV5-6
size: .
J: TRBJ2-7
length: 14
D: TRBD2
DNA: TGTGCCAGCAGCTTGGTGCTAGCGGGGGGCGAGCAGTACTTC
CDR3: CASSLVLAGGEQYF